This T cell receptor beta chain was captured in a study of breast tumors, draining lymph nodes, adjacent tissues. The lymph nodes were axillary draining lymph nodes from breast cancer patients. This clonotype was recorded at least ten times. Its antigen remains unknown. TCRdb independently ran MiXCR on the multiplex PCR reads; one entry per CDR3 protein. The sample has about 110,000 distinct CDR3 sequences, about 31% seen once; the top ten hold under 6%. The CDR3 covers 15 residues. Unmatched junction bases numbered 13, after V lost 8 bases and J lost 4 bases. In germline, CDR1 is DFQATT, CDR2 SNEGSKA (reference sequence). General study results and limits: The data were judged consistent with most tumor T cells coming from lymph node and expanding in tumor. Luminal-like breast cancer showed significantly higher tumor–nontumor repertoire similarity than basal-like. Tumor TCR diversity was below lymph nodes but above nontumor tissue.

The chain couples TRBV20-1 to TRBJ2-7, with 11 bases aligning to TRBD2. The sequence derives from a female donor with breast cancer. Some clones in this sample may be carry-over from other donors' samples. The source material was axillary lymph node tissue. The CDR3 nucleotides are TGCAGTTTAAGTAGCGGGAGGGCCTCAGGGTACGAGCAGTACTTC. Translation: CSLSSGRASGYEQYF.